The 24 T cell receptor beta chains listed next were all sequenced from one sample in a study of T cell responses to AZD1222 COVID-19 vaccine. TCRdb's table, derived via immunoSEQ multiplex PCR, lists solely in-frame clones and lacks some. This sample has nearly 90,000 clones, with 88% found just once. Here the sequenced sample was peripheral blood, taken on day 0 of AZD1222 vaccination. These receptors were taken from an adult in good health.

This clone was seen only a few times. The V gene is TRBV6-2 or TRBV6-3, the J gene TRBJ2-2, with TRBD1 identical over 11 bases. The CDR3 extends over 17 amino acids. Germline values: CDR1 MNHEY, CDR2 SVGEGT. Trimming removed 2 bases from V and 7 bases from J; junction bases left unmatched: 9. CDR3 amino acids: CASSYPTGQGANGELFF. DNA of the CDR3: TGTGCCAGCAGTTACCCCACCGGACAGGGGGCGAACGGGGAGCTGTTTTTT.

The chain recombines TRBV19 with TRBJ2-4, with 11 bases matching TRBD2. Germline CDR1 and CDR2: LNHDA and SQIVND (reference sequence). The CDR3 extends over 14 amino acids. The ends lost 4 bases at V and 6 bases at J; junction bases unmatched: 2. CDR3 DNA sequence: TGTGCCAGTAGTACCCTAGCGGGGGGAAACATTCAGTACTTC. The encoded protein is CASSTLAGGNIQYF.

This chain links TRBV27 with TRBJ2-7; D is uncertain. The CDR3 is 13 amino acids. V gave up 6 bases and J gave up 0 bases, with 9 bases separating them. The germline CDR1 and CDR2 sequences are MNHEY and SMNVEV (reference sequence). The CDR3 is CASSFFGSYEQYF. In DNA, the CDR3 is TGTGCCAGCAGCTTTTTTGGCTCCTACGAGCAGTACTTC.

The chain couples TRBV3-1 (or the pseudogene TRBV3-2) to TRBJ2-3, with 11 nucleotides matching TRBD2. This CDR3 region has 16 residues. The V gene's germline CDR1 is LGHDT and CDR2 YNNKEL (reference sequence). V shed 4 bases and J 11 bases; nucleotides not matched to a gene: 14. CDR3: CASSRASGRSVLEQYF. CDR3 nucleotide sequence: TGTGCCAGCAGCCGAGCTAGCGGGAGGTCTGTCCTAGAGCAGTATTTT.

This clone was recorded once. The chain recombines TRBV19 with TRBJ2-4, with D hard to call. The V and J ends lost 6 bases and 3 bases respectively, with 9 bases between them. Germline assignment: CDR1 LNHDA and CDR2 SQIVND (reference sequence). The CDR3 spans 13 residues. CDR3 bases: TGTGCCAGTAGGTCCACAGACAAAAACATTCAGTACTTC. The encoded protein is CASRSTDKNIQYF.

V usage is TRBV4-3 and J usage is TRBJ2-3; no firm D call. The germline gives CDR1 LGHNA, CDR2 YSLEER. The ends were cut back, 1 base at V and 2 bases at J, with 7 bases in the middle. The CDR3 runs to 14 residues. The CDR3 DNA reads as TGCGCCAGCAGCCAAGGGAGTTCCACAGATACGCAGTATTTT. This codes for CASSQGSSTDTQYF.

The chain is built from TRBV5-1 and TRBJ1-2; 7 positions agree with TRBD1. J was trimmed by 8 bases and V by 3 bases; bases with no gene match: 10. Germline V gives CDR1 SGHRS, CDR2 YFSETQ. The CDR3 sequence is 14 residues long. The CDR3 sequence: CASSYGGQAEGYTF. In DNA, the CDR3 is TGCGCCAGCAGCTACGGAGGACAGGCGGAAGGCTACACCTTC.

This chain uses TRBV29-1 with TRBJ2-3; 13 bases agree with TRBD2. Germline CDR1 is SQVTM and CDR2 is ANQGSEA. J gave up 3 bases and V 4 bases, and 4 bases lay outside the gene matches. CDR3 length: 15 amino acids. CDR3 sequence: CSVAPGLAGTDTQYF. DNA of the CDR3: TGCAGCGTTGCCCCGGGACTAGCGGGAACAGATACGCAGTATTTT.

The genes are TRBV11-1 and TRBJ2-1; unclear D gene. The V end was cut by 3 bases, the J end by 0 bases, with 9 bases between. The V gene's germline CDR1 is SGHAT and CDR2 FQDESV (reference sequence). The CDR3 has 15 residues. The DNA of the CDR3 is TGTGCCAGCAGCTTGGTCTCGGGCTCCTACAATGAGCAGTTCTTC. Encoded protein: CASSLVSGSYNEQFF.

V usage is TRBV6-5 and J usage is TRBJ1-2; D perhaps matches TRBD1 (5 bases). Germline CDR1 reads MNHEY; CDR2 reads SVGAGI. With 5 bases removed from V and 4 bases from J, the gap between germline ends came to 8 bases. The CDR3 covers 12 residues. CDR3 loop: CASSRGFYGYTF. The CDR3 DNA follows: TGTGCCAGCAGTCGGGGCTTCTATGGCTACACCTTC.

The V call is TRBV6-1, the J call TRBJ1-1, with D unclear. Trimming removed 1 base at V and 1 base at J, with 7 bases between. Germline assignment: CDR1 MNHNS and CDR2 SASEGT. This CDR3 contains 14 residues. In DNA, the CDR3 is TGTGCCAGCAGTGAAGGGAGTAAGAACACTGAAGCTTTCTTT. Amino acids: CASSEGSKNTEAFF.

The chain recombines TRBV30 with TRBJ2-1; D unclear. Trimming left V 1 base short and J 10 bases short, with 11 bases between. The length of the CDR3 is 12 residues. Germline loops: CDR1 GTSNPN, CDR2 SVGIG (reference sequence). CDR3 nucleotide sequence: TGTGCCTGGAGTGAATTGGGGTTGGAGCAGTTCTTC. Translating it yields CAWSELGLEQFF.

The rearrangement uses TRBV12-3 or TRBV12-4 and TRBJ2-1; D is uncertain. This CDR3 region has 13 residues. Trimming left V 1 base short and J 4 bases short, with 5 bases between. The CDR3 loop reads CASSLGSYNEQFF. In DNA form, the CDR3 reads TGTGCCAGCAGTTTAGGGAGTTACAATGAGCAGTTCTTC.

The chain links TRBV7-3 to TRBJ2-1; possibly TRBD2 for D (6 bases). Trimming removed 3 bases at V and 7 bases at J, with 7 bases between. CDR1 and CDR2 (germline): SGHTA, FQGTGA. There are 12 residues in the CDR3. In DNA form, the CDR3 reads TGTGCCAGCAGCTTCAGCGGGAATGAGCAGTTCTTC. Translated: CASSFSGNEQFF.

The gene calls are TRBV2 and TRBJ2-7, with D perhaps given as TRBD1 or TRBD2 (6 bases each). Trimming shortened V by 7 bases and J by 2 bases, and 15 bases separated the two germline ends. CDR1 and CDR2 from the germline V gene are SNHLY and FYNNEI. There are 14 residues in the CDR3. The CDR3 DNA reads TGTGCCAGCACCCAAAGGGGGGTTACCTACGAGCAGTACTTC. Its protein product is CASTQRGVTYEQYF.

This clone showed up just once. The chain joins TRBV7-2 to TRBJ2-1; D could derive from TRBD1 or TRBD2 (5 bases each). Germline loops: CDR1 SGHTA, CDR2 FQGNSA. The length of the CDR3 is 15 residues. The V end lost 6 bases, the J end lost 11 bases, and 23 bases lay between the germline ends. CDR3 loop: CASRPTGPIGAKQFF. The CDR3 DNA sequence: TGTGCCAGCAGACCAACGGGGCCAATAGGGGCTAAGCAGTTCTTC. Looking up the rest from reference TRBV7-2 and TRBJ2-1 gives the full variable domain: GAGVSQSPSNKVTEKGKDVELRCDPISGHTALYWYRQSLGQGLEFLIYFQGNSAPDKSGLPSDRFSAERTGGSVSTLTIQRTQQEDSAVYLCASRPTGPIGAKQFFGPGTRLTVL.

The V and J genes are TRBV5-1 and TRBJ2-1; 10 nucleotides line up with TRBD2. The ends lost 4 bases at V and 6 bases at J; junction bases unmatched: 7. Germline V gene sequence: CDR1 SGHRS, CDR2 YFSETQ. This CDR3 is built from 15 residues. The CDR3 nucleotides read TGCGCCAGCAGCCCCACAAGGACTAGCGGCAATGAGCAGTTCTTC. The encoded protein is CASSPTRTSGNEQFF.

The sample holds a few counts of this clone. The chain employs TRBV28 and TRBJ1-1, with a weak D call TRBD1 (5 bases). The CDR3 has 14 amino acids. CDR1 is MDHEN and CDR2 is SYDVKM in the germline V gene. Trimming left V 3 bases short and J 10 bases short, with 18 bases between. Written as DNA, the CDR3 is TGTGCCAGCAGTTTGGGCGGGACCTCCCAGGTAGCTTTCTTT. This codes for CASSLGGTSQVAFF.

In DNA, the CDR3 is TGTGCCAGCAGCCCTGACAGAACCTCTAGCGGGAGGGCCCTAAACTACAATGAGCAGTTCTTC. As protein: CASSPDRTSSGRALNYNEQFF. The chain combines TRBV7-6 with TRBJ2-1; the match to TRBD2 covers 12 bases. The CDR3 covers 21 residues. Trimming took 5 bases from V and 3 from J; bases not matched to a gene: 20. Germline CDR1 and CDR2: SGHVS and FNYEAQ.

V and J are TRBV27 and TRBJ2-3, with D uncertain. Per the germline V gene, CDR1 is MNHEY and CDR2 is SMNVEV (reference sequence). V was clipped by 8 bases and J by 0 bases, with 15 bases between them. The CDR3 extends over 15 amino acids. For the CDR3, the DNA is TGTGCCAGCCAATCCAGGCGGTTTAGCACAGATACGCAGTATTTT. Protein product: CASQSRRFSTDTQYF.

The V call is TRBV6-2 or TRBV6-3, the J call TRBJ2-1; 7 bases are shared with TRBD2. The CDR3 spans 13 residues. V trimming: 2 bases; J trimming: 10 bases; junction bases outside the gene matches: 5. Germline lookup yields CDR1 MNHEY and CDR2 SVGEGT. The CDR3 spells CASSYVYSGEQFF. CDR3 nucleotides: TGTGCCAGCAGTTACGTTTATAGCGGGGAGCAGTTCTTC.

The chain has TRBV7-9 and TRBJ2-3, with 7 bases lining up with TRBD1. CDR1 and CDR2 from the germline V gene are SEHNR and FQNEAQ (reference sequence). The CDR3 length is 14 residues. With V trimmed by 2 bases and J by 4 bases, 3 bases remained unmatched. CDR3 amino acids: CASSLLGGPDTQYF. The CDR3 DNA reads as TGTGCCAGCAGCTTATTAGGGGGCCCAGATACGCAGTATTTT.

The chain links TRBV24-1 to TRBJ2-1, with TRBD1 identical over 7 bases. This CDR3 contains 13 residues. Per the germline V gene, CDR1 is KGHDR and CDR2 is SFDVKD. The J segment lost 7 bases and the V segment lost 3 bases, leaving 2 bases of the junction unmatched. The CDR3 DNA sequence: TGTGCCACCAGTGATGACAGGGCTAATGAGCAGTTCTTC. Translating gives CATSDDRANEQFF.

The chain has TRBV6-9 and TRBJ1-5; 9 bases are shared with TRBD1. V lost 3 bases to trimming and J lost 7 bases; unmatched junction nucleotides: 1. Germline CDR1 reads MNHGY; CDR2 reads SVAAGI. CDR3 length: 13 amino acids. In DNA form, the CDR3 reads TGTGCCAGCAGTTACGACAGGGGGCAGCCCCAGCATTTT. Translated, it gives CASSYDRGQPQHF.